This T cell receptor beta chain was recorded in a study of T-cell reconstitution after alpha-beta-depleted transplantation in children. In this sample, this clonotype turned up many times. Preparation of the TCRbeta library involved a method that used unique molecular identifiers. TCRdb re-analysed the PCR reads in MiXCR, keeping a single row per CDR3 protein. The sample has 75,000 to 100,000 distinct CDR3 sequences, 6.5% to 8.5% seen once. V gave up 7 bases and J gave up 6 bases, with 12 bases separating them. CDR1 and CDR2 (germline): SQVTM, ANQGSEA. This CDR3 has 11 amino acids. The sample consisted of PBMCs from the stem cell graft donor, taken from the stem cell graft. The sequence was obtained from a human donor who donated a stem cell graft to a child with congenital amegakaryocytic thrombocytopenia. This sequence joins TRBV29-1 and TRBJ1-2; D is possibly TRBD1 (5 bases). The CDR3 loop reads CSGGAAHGYTF. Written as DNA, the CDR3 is TGCAGCGGCGGGGCAGCCCATGGCTACACCTTC.